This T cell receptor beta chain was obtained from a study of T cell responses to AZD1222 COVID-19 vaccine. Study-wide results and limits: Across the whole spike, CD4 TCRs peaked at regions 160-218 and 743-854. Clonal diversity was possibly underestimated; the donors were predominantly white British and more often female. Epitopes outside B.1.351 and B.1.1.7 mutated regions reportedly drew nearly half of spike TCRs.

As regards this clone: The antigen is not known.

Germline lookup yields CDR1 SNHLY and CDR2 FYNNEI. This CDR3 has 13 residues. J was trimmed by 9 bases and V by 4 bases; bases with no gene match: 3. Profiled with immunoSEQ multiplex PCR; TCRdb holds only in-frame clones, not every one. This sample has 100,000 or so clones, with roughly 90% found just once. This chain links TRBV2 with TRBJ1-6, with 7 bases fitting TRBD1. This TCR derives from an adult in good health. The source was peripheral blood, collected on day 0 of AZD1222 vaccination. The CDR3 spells CASSVQGSSPLHF. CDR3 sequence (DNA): TGTGCCAGCAGTGTACAGGGGAGTTCACCCCTCCACTTT.